This record looks at one T cell receptor (beta chain) sequence and its context. This CDR3 has 15 residues. From germline, CDR1 is GTSNPN and CDR2 SVGIG (reference sequence). The V end was cut by 0 bases, the J end by 4 bases, with 13 bases between. The entry originates in a study of blood T cell repertoires in COVID-19. Study as a whole: Spain, Italy and the United States supplied samples that represented acute and convalescent COVID-19.

Patients of the Seattle cohort, enrolled during active infection, were followed longitudinally. Per the authors' pipeline: It was from reference gene primer amplification that nucleated cell counts were estimated. TCRdb keeps only in-frame clones here, not all; method: immunoSEQ multiplex PCR. Clonal size and the V and J genes are those of that table, whereas D and trimming came from the DNA. Among approximately 150,000 clones listed, 80% to 90% were seen once. The chain combines TRBV30 with TRBJ2-1; tentative D call: TRBD2 (6 bases). Material for sequencing was peripheral blood. This clonotype was sampled from a man between 18 and 35 years old with COVID-19, enrolled during active disease. The CDR3 is CAWSVGASEYNEQFF. CDR3 nucleotide sequence: TGTGCCTGGAGTGTTGGGGCTAGCGAGTACAATGAGCAGTTCTTC. The variable domain in full, with the rest retrieved from reference TRBV30 and TRBJ2-1, is SQTIHQWPATLVQPVGSPLSLECTVEGTSNPNLYWYRQAAGRGLQLLFYSVGIGQISSEVPQNLSASRPQDRQFILSSKKLLLSDSGFYLCAWSVGASEYNEQFFGPGTRLTVL.